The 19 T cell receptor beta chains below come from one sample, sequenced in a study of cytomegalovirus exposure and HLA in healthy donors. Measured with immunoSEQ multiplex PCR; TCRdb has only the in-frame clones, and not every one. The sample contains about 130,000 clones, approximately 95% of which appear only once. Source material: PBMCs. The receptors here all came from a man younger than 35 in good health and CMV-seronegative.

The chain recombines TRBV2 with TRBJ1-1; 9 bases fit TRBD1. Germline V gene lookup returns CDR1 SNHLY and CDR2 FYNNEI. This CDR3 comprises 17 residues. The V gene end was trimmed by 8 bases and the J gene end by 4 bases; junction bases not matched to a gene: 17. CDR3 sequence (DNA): TGTGCCAGCGTACGCCGGACAGGGGTAGGAGGCATCACTGAAGCTTTCTTT. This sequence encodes CASVRRTGVGGITEAFF.

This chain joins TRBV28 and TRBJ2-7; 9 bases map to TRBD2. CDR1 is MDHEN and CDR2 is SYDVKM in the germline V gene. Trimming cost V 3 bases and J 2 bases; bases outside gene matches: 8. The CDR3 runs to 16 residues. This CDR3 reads CASSFHSTSGPYEQYF. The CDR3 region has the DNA TGTGCCAGCAGTTTCCACTCGACTAGCGGTCCCTACGAGCAGTACTTC.

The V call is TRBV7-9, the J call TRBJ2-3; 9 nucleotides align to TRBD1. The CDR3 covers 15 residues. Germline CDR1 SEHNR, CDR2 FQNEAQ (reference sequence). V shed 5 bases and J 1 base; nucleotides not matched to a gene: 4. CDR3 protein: CASSLHRGRTDTQYF. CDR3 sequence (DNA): TGTGCCAGCAGCCTTCACAGGGGGCGCACAGATACGCAGTATTTT.

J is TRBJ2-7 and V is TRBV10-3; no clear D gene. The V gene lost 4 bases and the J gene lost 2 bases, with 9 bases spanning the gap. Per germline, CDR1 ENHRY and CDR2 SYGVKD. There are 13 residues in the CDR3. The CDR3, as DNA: TGTGCCATCAGTGCTGGGCAGACCTACGAGCAGTACTTC. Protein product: CAISAGQTYEQYF.

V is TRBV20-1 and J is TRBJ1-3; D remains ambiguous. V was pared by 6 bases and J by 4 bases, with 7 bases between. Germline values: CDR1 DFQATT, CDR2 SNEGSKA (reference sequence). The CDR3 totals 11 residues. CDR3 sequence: CSAEGGNTIYF. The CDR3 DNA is TGCAGTGCGGAGGGAGGAAACACCATATATTTT.

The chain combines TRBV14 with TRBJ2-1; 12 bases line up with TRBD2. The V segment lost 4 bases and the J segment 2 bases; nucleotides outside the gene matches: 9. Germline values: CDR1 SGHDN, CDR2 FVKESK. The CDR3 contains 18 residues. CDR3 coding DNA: TGTGCCAGCAGCCTCCTTCGCCGGACTAGCGGGACCTACAATGAGCAGTTCTTC. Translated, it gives CASSLLRRTSGTYNEQFF.

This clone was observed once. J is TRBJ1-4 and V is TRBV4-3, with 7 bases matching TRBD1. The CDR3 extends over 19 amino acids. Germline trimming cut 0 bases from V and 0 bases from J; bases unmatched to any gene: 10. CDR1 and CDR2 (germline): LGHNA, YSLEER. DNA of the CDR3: TGCGCCAGCAGCCAAGATTTAGGGGACAGTTTTGCAACTAATGAAAAACTGTTTTTT. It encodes CASSQDLGDSFATNEKLFF.

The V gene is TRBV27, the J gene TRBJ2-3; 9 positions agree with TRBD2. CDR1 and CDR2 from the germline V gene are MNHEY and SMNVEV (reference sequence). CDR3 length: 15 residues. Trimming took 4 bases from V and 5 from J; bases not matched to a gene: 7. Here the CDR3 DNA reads TGTGCCAGCAGTTCGCGCGGGAGGGCGCGAGATACGCAGTATTTT. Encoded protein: CASSSRGRARDTQYF.

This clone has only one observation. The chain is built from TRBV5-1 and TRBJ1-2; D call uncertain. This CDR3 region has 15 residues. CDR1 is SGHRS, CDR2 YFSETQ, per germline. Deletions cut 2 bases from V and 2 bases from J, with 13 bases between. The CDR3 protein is CASSFGGLSNYGYTF. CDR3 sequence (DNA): TGCGCCAGCAGCTTCGGAGGACTTTCGAACTATGGCTACACCTTC.

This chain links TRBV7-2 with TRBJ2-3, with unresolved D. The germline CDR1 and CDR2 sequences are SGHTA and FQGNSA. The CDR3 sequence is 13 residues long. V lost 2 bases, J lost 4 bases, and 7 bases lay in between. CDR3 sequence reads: CASSLISADTQYF. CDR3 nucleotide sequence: TGTGCCAGCAGCTTAATATCGGCAGATACGCAGTATTTT.

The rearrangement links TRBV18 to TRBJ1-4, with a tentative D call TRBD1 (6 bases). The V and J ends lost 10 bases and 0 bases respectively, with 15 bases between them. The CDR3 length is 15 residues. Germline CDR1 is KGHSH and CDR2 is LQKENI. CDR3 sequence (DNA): TGTGCCACCCCGACAGGCGATGCAACTAATGAAAAACTGTTTTTT. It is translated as CATPTGDATNEKLFF.

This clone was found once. CDR3 DNA sequence: TGTGCCACTCGAAGAACGCGGGACTTTTATGGAAACACCATATATTTT. Its translation: CATRRTRDFYGNTIYF. J is TRBJ1-3 and V is TRBV15; D perhaps matches TRBD1 (5 bases). V lost 9 bases, J lost 3 bases, and 21 bases lay in between. The CDR3 sequence is 16 residues long. The germline V gene has CDR1 LNHNV and CDR2 YYDKDF (reference sequence).

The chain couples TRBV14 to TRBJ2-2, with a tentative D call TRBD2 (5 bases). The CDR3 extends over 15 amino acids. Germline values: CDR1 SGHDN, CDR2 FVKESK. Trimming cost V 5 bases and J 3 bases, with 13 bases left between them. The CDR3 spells CASSVRRLDTGELFF. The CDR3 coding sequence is TGTGCCAGCAGCGTCAGGAGGCTGGACACCGGGGAGCTGTTTTTT.

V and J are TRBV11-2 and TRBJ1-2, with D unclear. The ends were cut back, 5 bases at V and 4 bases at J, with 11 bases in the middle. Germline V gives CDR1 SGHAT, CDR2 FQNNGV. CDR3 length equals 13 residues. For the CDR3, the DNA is TGTGCCAGCAGCCCCGTTCGCAGCTATGGCTACACCTTC. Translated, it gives CASSPVRSYGYTF.

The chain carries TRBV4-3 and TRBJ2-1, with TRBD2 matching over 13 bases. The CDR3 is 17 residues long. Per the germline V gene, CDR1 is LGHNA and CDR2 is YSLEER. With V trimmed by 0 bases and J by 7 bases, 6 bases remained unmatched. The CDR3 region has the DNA TGCGCCAGCAGCCAAGATTTGGGACTAGCGGGAATGAATGAGCAGTTCTTC. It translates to CASSQDLGLAGMNEQFF.

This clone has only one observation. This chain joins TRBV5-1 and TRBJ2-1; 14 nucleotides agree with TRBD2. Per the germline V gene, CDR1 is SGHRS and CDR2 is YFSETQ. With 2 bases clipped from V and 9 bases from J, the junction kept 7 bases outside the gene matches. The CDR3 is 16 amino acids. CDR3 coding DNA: TGCGCCAGCAGCTTCCGACTAGCGGGAGGGCCTGTTGAGCAGTTCTTC. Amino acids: CASSFRLAGGPVEQFF.

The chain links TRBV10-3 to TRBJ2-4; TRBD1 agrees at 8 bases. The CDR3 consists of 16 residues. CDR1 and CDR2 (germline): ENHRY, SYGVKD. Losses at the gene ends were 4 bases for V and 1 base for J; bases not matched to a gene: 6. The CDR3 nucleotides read TGTGCCATCAGTGCTGGGGACAGGCCGGCCAAAAACATTCAGTACTTC. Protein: CAISAGDRPAKNIQYF.

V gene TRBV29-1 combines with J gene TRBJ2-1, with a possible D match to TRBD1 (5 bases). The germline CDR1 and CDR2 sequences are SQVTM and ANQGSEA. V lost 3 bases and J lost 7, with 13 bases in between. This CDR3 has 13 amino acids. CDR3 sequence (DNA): TGCAGCGTTGAGGTGGGGCAGAATAATGAGCAGTTCTTC. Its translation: CSVEVGQNNEQFF.

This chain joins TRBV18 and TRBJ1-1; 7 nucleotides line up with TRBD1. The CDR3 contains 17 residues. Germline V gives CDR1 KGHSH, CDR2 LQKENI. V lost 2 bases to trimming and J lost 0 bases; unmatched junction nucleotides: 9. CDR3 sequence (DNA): TGTGCCAGCTCACCAACAGGGGCGGGGCGCATGAACACTGAAGCTTTCTTT. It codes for CASSPTGAGRMNTEAFF.